This entry lists 13 T cell receptor beta chains sequenced from one sample in a study of blood T cell repertoires in COVID-19. Clones were sequenced by immunoSEQ multiplex PCR, and TCRdb holds only the in-frame ones, with some missing. The table shows about 200,000 clones, with around 81% occurring only once. The specimen was peripheral blood. Every receptor here comes from a woman aged 70-85 years with acute or convalescent COVID-19.

This chain connects TRBV7-9 to TRBJ2-3; 7 bases are a match to TRBD2. J gave up 2 bases and V 3 bases, and 11 bases lay outside the gene matches. Germline CDR1 is SEHNR and CDR2 is FQNEAQ (reference sequence). The CDR3 has 17 amino acids. The CDR3 is CASSLSGLAAFTDTQYF. The CDR3 region has the DNA TGTGCCAGCAGCTTGTCAGGGCTAGCGGCATTCACAGATACGCAGTATTTT. The full variable domain, its missing parts supplied by reference TRBV7-9 and TRBJ2-3, is DTGVSQNPRHKITKRGQNVTFRCDPISEHNRLYWYRQTLGQGPEFLTYFQNEAQLEKSRLLSDRFSAERPKGSFSTLEIQRTEQGDSAMYLCASSLSGLAAFTDTQYFGPGTRLTVL.

The genes are TRBV7-2 and TRBJ1-2, with 9 bases fitting TRBD1. Germline trimming cut 3 bases from V and 4 bases from J; bases unmatched to any gene: 6. Per the germline V gene, CDR1 is SGHTA and CDR2 is FQGNSA. The CDR3 consists of 15 residues. The CDR3 region is CASSLRGQGTYGYTF. The CDR3 coding sequence is TGTGCCAGCAGCTTGAGGGGACAGGGTACCTATGGCTACACCTTC.

V and J are TRBV30 and TRBJ1-1; D is ambiguous. V was cut by 4 bases and J by 10 bases, with 13 bases left in between. The length of the CDR3 is 11 residues. Germline-derived CDR1 and CDR2 are GTSNPN and SVGIG (reference sequence). The CDR3 nucleotides are TGTGCCTGGAAACTGACCGACTTAGCTTTCTTT. Translated, it gives CAWKLTDLAFF.

The rearrangement uses TRBV28 and TRBJ1-5; 11 nucleotides align to TRBD1. The CDR3 has 17 residues. Germline V gene lookup returns CDR1 MDHEN and CDR2 SYDVKM. Losses at the gene ends were 3 bases for V and 7 bases for J; bases not matched to a gene: 11. This CDR3 is CASSFLGTGGDGQPQHF. The CDR3 bases are TGTGCCAGCAGTTTTTTGGGGACAGGGGGGGATGGCCAGCCCCAGCATTTT.

The table lists this clone with a few counts. The chain joins TRBV2 to TRBJ2-5, with 14 bases that match TRBD2. The germline gives CDR1 SNHLY, CDR2 FYNNEI. J gave up 5 bases and V 5 bases, and 10 bases lay outside the gene matches. The CDR3 consists of 17 residues. The CDR3 DNA follows: TGTGCCAGCAGTCCATTGGGGACTAGCGGGAGCGGGGAGACCCAGTACTTC. Amino acids: CASSPLGTSGSGETQYF.

The chain couples TRBV28 to TRBJ1-5; 8 nucleotides agree with TRBD1. The CDR3 runs to 15 residues. The germline CDR1 and CDR2 sequences are MDHEN and SYDVKM. The J segment lost 3 bases and the V segment lost 6 bases, leaving 7 bases of the junction unmatched. The CDR3 spells CASRSRTGINQPQHF. Written as DNA, the CDR3 is TGTGCCAGCAGGTCTAGGACAGGGATCAATCAGCCCCAGCATTTT.

This chain connects TRBV6-6 to TRBJ2-7; D is possibly TRBD1 (6 bases). The germline CDR1 and CDR2 sequences are MNHNY and SVGAGI (reference sequence). V lost 6 bases and J lost 3, with 18 bases in between. The CDR3 is 15 residues long. The CDR3 loop is CASSAPGTLNYEQYF. The CDR3, as DNA: TGTGCCAGCAGCGCCCCCGGGACACTAAACTACGAGCAGTACTTC.

The rearrangement uses TRBV27 and TRBJ2-1, with D perhaps TRBD2 (6 bases). Trimming pared 5 bases from V and 9 bases from J, leaving 17 bases between. CDR3 size: 14 residues. Per the germline V gene, CDR1 is MNHEY and CDR2 is SMNVEV (reference sequence). CDR3 DNA sequence: TGTGCCAGCAGTCCCCAGGGAGCGGGCGTTGAGCAGTTCTTC. The encoded protein is CASSPQGAGVEQFF.

The chain recombines TRBV27 with TRBJ2-7, with 12 bases identical to TRBD1. With V trimmed by 6 bases and J by 6 bases, 6 bases remained unmatched. Per germline, CDR1 MNHEY and CDR2 SMNVEV (reference sequence). CDR3 length: 14 residues. Written as DNA, the CDR3 is TGTGCCAGCAGCAAAGGGACAGGGGGCGTCGAGCAGTACTTC. It is translated as CASSKGTGGVEQYF.

For the CDR3, the DNA is TGTGCCAGCAGCGAGGAAGACAATGAGCAGTTCTTC. Protein product: CASSEEDNEQFF. The rearrangement links TRBV5-4 to TRBJ2-1; D is unresolved. V lost 4 bases and J 5 bases, leaving 7 bases between the germline ends. This CDR3 has 12 amino acids. Germline V gene sequence: CDR1 SGHNT, CDR2 YYREEE (reference sequence).

This clone showed up just once. The rearrangement joins TRBV9 to TRBJ1-4; no firm D call. The germline V gene has CDR1 SGDLS and CDR2 YYNGEE. This CDR3 spans 14 amino acids. Trimming removed 3 bases from V and 7 bases from J, with 13 bases in between. The CDR3 DNA sequence: TGTGCCAGCAGCGGATCCGGGATAGGTGAAAAACTGTTTTTT. This translates into CASSGSGIGEKLFF.

V usage is TRBV6-2 or TRBV6-3 and J usage is TRBJ2-7; TRBD2 aligns across 10 bases. The germline V gene has CDR1 MNHEY and CDR2 SVGEGT. V lost 4 bases to trimming and J lost 0 bases; unmatched junction nucleotides: 3. The CDR3 spans 15 residues. The DNA of the CDR3 is TGTGCCAGCAGTTCTAGCGGGAGAAACTCCTACGAGCAGTACTTC. It codes for CASSSSGRNSYEQYF.

The chain has TRBV27 and TRBJ2-5, with D unclear. The CDR3 has 12 amino acids. CDR1 and CDR2 (germline): MNHEY, SMNVEV (reference sequence). V was clipped by 1 base and J by 4 bases, with 4 bases between them. CDR3 in amino acids: CASSLYGETQYF. CDR3 sequence (DNA): TGTGCCAGCAGTTTATACGGAGAGACCCAGTACTTC.